Following are 3 T cell receptor beta chains from one sample sequenced in a study of vaccination and CD4 T cells after COVID-19 (dated by TCRdb to 2022 to 2024). Their recognized antigens are unknown. What this sample's treatment or condition label stands for: roughly 10-day PBMC culture with coronavirus spike peptide pools or control peptides (ViraFEST assay). Receptors were amplified or captured by PCR. The instrument was an Illumina iSeq 100. TCR sequencing of DNA from cultured CD4+ T cells used the Oncomine TCR Beta short-read assay at the Johns Hopkins FTIC core. Using fastp trimming at Q25 and MiXCR clonotype assembly, TCRdb reanalyzed the public sequencing data and kept in-frame beta chains. Merged by CDR3 protein, the rows form single entries marked with the most common genes and DNA. The sample yields 15,000 to 17,000 distinct CDR3 sequences; about 73% were counted once. The ten most abundant clones make up 4.6% of the sample.

The source material was CD4+ T cells from blood, cultured in vitro. The receptors originated from a human donor who had recovered from COVID-19.

The chain employs TRBV7-2 and TRBJ2-7; 9 positions agree with TRBD2. V trimming: 1 base; J trimming: 9 bases; junction bases outside the gene matches: 10. CDR3 length: 15 amino acids. Germline values: CDR1 SGHTA, CDR2 FQGNSA. CDR3 DNA sequence: TGTGCCAGCAGCTTAGACCAGCGGGAGGTTTTTGGGCAGTACTTC. Translation: CASSLDQREVFGQYF.

V usage is TRBV7-9 and J usage is TRBJ1-2; D possibly corresponds to TRBD1 (5 bases). Trimming shortened V by 5 bases and J by 3 bases, and 13 bases separated the two germline ends. Germline V gives CDR1 SEHNR, CDR2 FQNEAQ (reference sequence). The length of the CDR3 is 14 residues. CDR3 sequence reads: CASSPLDTDYGYTF. The CDR3 region has the DNA TGTGCCAGCAGCCCCCTGGACACAGACTATGGCTACACCTTC.

The V call is TRBV20-1, the J call TRBJ1-5; the match to TRBD1 covers 9 bases. Germline V lookup: CDR1 DFQATT, CDR2 SNEGSKA (reference sequence). J was trimmed by 5 bases and V by 3 bases; bases with no gene match: 5. The length of the CDR3 is 14 residues. The CDR3 DNA follows: TGCAGTGCTAGGTACAGGGGGCTTGATCAGCCCCAGCATTTT. Translated, it gives CSARYRGLDQPQHF.